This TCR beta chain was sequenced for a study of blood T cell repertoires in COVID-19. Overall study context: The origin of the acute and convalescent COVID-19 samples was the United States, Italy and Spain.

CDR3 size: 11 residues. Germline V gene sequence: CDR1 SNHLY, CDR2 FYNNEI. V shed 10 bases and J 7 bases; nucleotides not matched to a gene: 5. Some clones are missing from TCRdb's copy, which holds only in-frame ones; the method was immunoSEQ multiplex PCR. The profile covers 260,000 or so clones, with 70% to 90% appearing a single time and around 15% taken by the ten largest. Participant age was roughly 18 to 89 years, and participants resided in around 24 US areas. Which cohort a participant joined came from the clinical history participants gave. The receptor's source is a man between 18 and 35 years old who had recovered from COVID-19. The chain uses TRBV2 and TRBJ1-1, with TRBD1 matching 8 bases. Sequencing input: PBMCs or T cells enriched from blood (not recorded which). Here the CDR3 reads CAIDRGVEAFF. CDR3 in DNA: TGTGCCATCGACAGGGGCGTTGAAGCTTTCTTT.